The 3 T cell receptor beta chains given below trace back to one sample, sequenced in a study of T cell responses to AZD1222 COVID-19 vaccine. Produced via immunoSEQ multiplex PCR; TCRdb's table is partial and in-frame only. The sample shows 200,000 or so clones, 90% to 95% of them seen only once. The sample here was peripheral blood, taken on day 0 of AZD1222 vaccination. The receptors were sampled from an adult in good health.

V usage is TRBV6-4 and J usage is TRBJ2-1; no clear D gene. Germline V gene lookup returns CDR1 MRHNA and CDR2 SNTAGT. V lost 3 bases to trimming and J lost 4 bases, with 13 bases between them. The CDR3 totals 15 residues. The CDR3 nucleotides read TGTGCCAGCAGTGAAACAGCAAAGGTTTACAATGAGCAGTTCTTC. It translates to CASSETAKVYNEQFF.

The genes are TRBV11-2 and TRBJ2-7; 8 bases match TRBD1. V shed 1 base, J shed 4 bases, and the junction held 3 bases outside the gene matches. From germline, CDR1 is SGHAT and CDR2 FQNNGV. The CDR3 length is 14 residues. This CDR3 reads CASSLGTGRYEQYF. CDR3 coding DNA: TGTGCCAGCAGCTTAGGGACAGGGAGGTACGAGCAGTACTTC.

The chain carries TRBV27 and TRBJ2-5; 9 nucleotides match TRBD1. With 5 bases clipped from V and 5 bases from J, the junction kept 6 bases outside the gene matches. The germline V gene encodes CDR1 MNHEY and CDR2 SMNVEV (reference sequence). CDR3 size: 14 residues. In DNA form, the CDR3 reads TGTGCCAGCAGTCCAACGACAGGGGGGGAGACCCAGTACTTC. This sequence encodes CASSPTTGGETQYF.